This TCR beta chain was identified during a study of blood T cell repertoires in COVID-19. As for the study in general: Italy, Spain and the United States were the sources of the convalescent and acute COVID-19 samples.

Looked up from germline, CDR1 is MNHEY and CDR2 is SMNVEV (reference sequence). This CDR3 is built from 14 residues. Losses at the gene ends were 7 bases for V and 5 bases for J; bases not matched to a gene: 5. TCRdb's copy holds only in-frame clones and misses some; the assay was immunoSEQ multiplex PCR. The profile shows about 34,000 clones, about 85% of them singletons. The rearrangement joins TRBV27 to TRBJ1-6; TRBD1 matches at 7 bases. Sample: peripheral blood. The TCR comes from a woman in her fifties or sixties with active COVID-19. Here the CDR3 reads CASNRDRDNSPLHF. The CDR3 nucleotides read TGTGCCAGCAACCGGGACAGAGATAATTCACCCCTCCACTTT.